Listed below are T cell receptor beta chains from one sample, sequenced in a study of OX40 agonist ivuxolimab in advanced cancers. TCRdb's copy holds only in-frame clones and misses some; the assay was immunoSEQ multiplex PCR. The sample lists around 95,000 clones; around 90% were seen once. This sample comprised CD4+ or CD8+ T cells sorted from blood, obtained in a trial of the OX40 agonist ivuxolimab. Source of these receptors: an adult with an advanced solid tumor such as melanoma, head and neck, liver or kidney cancer. Both conserved end residues are part of each CDR3. D genes are given only for firm matches. Rows may omit the clone size; those that give it use once, few, many or a size class.

D	J	V	size	DNA	CDR3
NA	TRBJ2-7	TRBV6-6	NA	TGTGCCAGCAACGGCCCGGGGGACGCCTACGAGCAGTACTTC	CASNGPGDAYEQYF
NA	TRBJ1-1	TRBV19	NA	TGTGCCAGTAGTATAGATTATCGGGGGCCGGGCACTGAAGCTTTCTTT	CASSIDYRGPGTEAFF
NA	TRBJ2-7	TRBV7-2	NA	TGTGCCAGCAGCTTAGCCCTAGGATCACGCCGAGGGGAGCAGTACTTC	CASSLALGSRRGEQYF
TRBD1	TRBJ1-4	TRBV19	NA	TGTGCCAGTAGTACTGGACTAACAGGGGGCTTTGAAAAACTGTTTTTT	CASSTGLTGGFEKLFF
NA	TRBJ1-5	TRBV2	NA	TGTGCCAGCAGTCTACAGGGCTTCGGTCAGCCCCAGCATTTT	CASSLQGFGQPQHF
NA	TRBJ1-2	TRBV19	NA	TGTGCCAGTAGTATAGCTGGGGGTAGCTATGGCTACACCTTC	CASSIAGGSYGYTF
NA	TRBJ1-2	TRBV28	NA	TGTGCCAGCAGCCTAAGTGGACTATATGGCTACACCTTC	CASSLSGLYGYTF
TRBD2	TRBJ2-2	TRBV7-6	NA	TGTGCCAGCAGATCGCGGCCAGCGGGAGGGCACGGGGAGCTGTTTTTT	CASRSRPAGGHGELFF
NA	TRBJ2-3	TRBV9	NA	TGTGCCAGCAGCGGGTCTGGTGGGACAGATACGCAGTATTTT	CASSGSGGTDTQYF
NA	TRBJ2-5	TRBV5-1	once	TGCGCCAGCAGCTTGGTTGGGGACGGGACCCAGTACTTC	CASSLVGDGTQYF
NA	TRBJ1-5	TRBV28	NA	TGTGCCAGCATGGTCAGAACGAATCAGCCCCAGCATTTT	CASMVRTNQPQHF
NA	TRBJ2-5	TRBV6-5	NA	TGTGCCAGCAGTTACGCCGGAGCAGTTCAAGAGACCCAGTACTTC	CASSYAGAVQETQYF
NA	TRBJ2-5	TRBV7-8	NA	TGTGCCAGCAGCTTTAGGACGATAGGAGTTAGGCGTATTGACCAAGAGACCCAGTACTTC	CASSFRTIGVRRIDQETQYF
TRBD2	TRBJ2-7	TRBV28	NA	TGTGCCAGCAGTTTAACCGGGACTAAAGTCTACGAGCAGTACTTC	CASSLTGTKVYEQYF
NA	TRBJ2-7	TRBV6-5	NA	TGTGCCAGCAGTTACCCGAAAGGGAGCTACTACGAGCAGTACTTC	CASSYPKGSYYEQYF
TRBD1	TRBJ2-3	TRBV7-2	NA	TGTGCCAGCAGCTTTGACGGAGCAGGGGGAGATACGCAGTATTTT	CASSFDGAGGDTQYF
TRBD1	TRBJ2-7	TRBV6-5	NA	TGTGCCAGCAGCCGAATGGGGACAGCCTACGAGCAGTACTTC	CASSRMGTAYEQYF
TRBD1	TRBJ2-3	TRBV7-6	NA	TGTGCCAGCACCCAGACAGGGGAGAACACAGATACGCAGTATTTT	CASTQTGENTDTQYF
TRBD2	TRBJ2-3	TRBV5-1	NA	TGCGCCAGCAGCAGAGGGACTAGCGGGAGAGATACGCAGTATTTT	CASSRGTSGRDTQYF
TRBD2	TRBJ2-7	TRBV6-5	NA	TGTGCCAGCAGTTACTTTCTAGCGGTTCCCTACGAGCAGTACTTC	CASSYFLAVPYEQYF
TRBD2	TRBJ2-2	TRBV2	NA	TGTGCCAGCAGAGTAGCGGGAGAATGGGGCGGGGAGCTGTTTTTT	CASRVAGEWGGELFF
NA	TRBJ2-5	TRBV7-9	NA	TGTGCCAGCAGCTTAATTGGTAGCTCTGAGACCCAGTACTTC	CASSLIGSSETQYF
NA	TRBJ2-7	TRBV14	NA	TGTGCCAGCAGCCAATATGGCAACAGAGGGGGAATCTACGAGCAGTACTTC	CASSQYGNRGGIYEQYF
NA	TRBJ1-2	TRBV20-1	NA	TGCAGTGCTAGCTTTAACTATGGCTACACCTTC	CSASFNYGYTF
NA	TRBJ2-2	TRBV4-3	NA	TGCGCCAGCAGCCAAGAAGACGGGGGGGAGCTGTTTTTT	CASSQEDGGELFF
TRBD2	TRBJ2-7	TRBV15	NA	TGTGCCACCAGCCTAGGGACTAGGGTCTCCTACGAGCAGTACTTC	CATSLGTRVSYEQYF
NA	TRBJ2-5	TRBV19	NA	TGTGCCACTGAGGACTCCCGACAAGAGACCCAGTACTTC	CATEDSRQETQYF
TRBD2	TRBJ2-7	TRBV15	NA	TGTGCCACCAGCAGAGGTTTTTCGTTGACTAGCGGGAGGGCCGAGCAGTACTTC	CATSRGFSLTSGRAEQYF
NA	TRBJ2-7	TRBV10-3	NA	TGTGCCATCAGCCATCCCCAGGGTTCGTACGAGCAGTACTTC	CAISHPQGSYEQYF
TRBD1	TRBJ2-7	TRBV28	NA	TGTGCCAGCAGTCCAGGACAGGCGATCTCCTACGAGCAGTACTTC	CASSPGQAISYEQYF
NA	TRBJ2-7	TRBV11-1	NA	TGTGCCAGCAGCTCCCAACAGGTTTCCTACGAGCAGTACTTC	CASSSQQVSYEQYF
TRBD1	TRBJ1-4	TRBV5-5	NA	TGTGCCAGCAGCTTTGGGGACAGGGGAAGAAGAGGTGAAAAACTGTTTTTT	CASSFGDRGRRGEKLFF
NA	TRBJ1-2	TRBV7-2	NA	TGTGCCAGCAGCTTAGCGCGAAACTTCAACTATGGCTACACCTTC	CASSLARNFNYGYTF
NA	TRBJ1-5	TRBV11-2	NA	TGTGCCAGCAGCACAGGGAGCAATCAGCCCCAGCATTTT	CASSTGSNQPQHF